This T cell receptor (beta chain) was found in a study of OX40 agonist ivuxolimab in advanced cancers. Study at large: An agonistic anti-OX40 (CD134) antibody, ivuxolimab, was used to treat the patients. Three patients responded partially, comprising one with hepatocellular carcinoma and two with cutaneous melanoma. Study conclusions and caveats: In general, CD8+ T cells held more expanded clones than CD4+ did, on average.

This table comes from immunoSEQ multiplex PCR, and its TCRdb copy is limited to in-frame clones, with some not included. The sample yields 100,000 to 150,000 clones, over 85% seen once. Notes on this clone: What it binds is unknown.

The starting material was CD4+ or CD8+ T cells sorted from blood, obtained in a trial of the OX40 agonist ivuxolimab. This TCR came from an adult with an advanced solid tumor such as melanoma, head and neck, liver or kidney cancer.

The chain's CDR3 is CASSPEEYNEQFF. DNA for the CDR3: TGTGCCAGCTCACCTGAGGAGTACAATGAGCAGTTCTTC. The chain has TRBV18 and TRBJ2-1; D unclear. The CDR3 is 13 amino acids. Germline V gene lookup returns CDR1 KGHSH and CDR2 LQKENI. Trimming left V 3 bases short and J 4 bases short, with 7 bases between.